A selection of T cell receptor beta chains follows, all from one sample in a study of cytomegalovirus exposure and HLA in healthy donors. Clones were read by immunoSEQ multiplex PCR, and TCRdb kept only the in-frame ones, dropping some. This sample yields 90,000 to 120,000 clones, of which 55% to 75% are seen a single time; 3.5% to 4% belongs to the top ten. Material: PBMCs. These receptors were collected from a man aged 25 to 40 in good health and CMV-seropositive. CDR3s include the opening cysteine and the closing phenylalanine or tryptophan. The order of the fields is D gene, clone size, J gene, V gene, CDR3 protein, CDR3 DNA. A D gene is named only where the DNA matches it firmly. Clone size is given for some rows only: seen once, a few or many times, or a class if the clone is expanded.

>.|.|TRBJ2-7|TRBV27
CASSLPRTVSHSYEQYF
TGTGCCAGCAGTTTACCTCGGACAGTCAGCCACTCCTACGAGCAGTACTTC
>TRBD2|.|TRBJ2-3|TRBV4-2
CASSQAPASGGGRPDTQYF
TGTGCCAGCAGCCAAGCCCCGGCTAGCGGGGGGGGGAGACCAGATACGCAGTATTTT
>.|.|TRBJ2-3|TRBV18
CASSPKGTDTQYF
TGTGCCAGCTCACCAAAGGGGACAGATACGCAGTATTTT
>.|.|TRBJ1-1|TRBV2
CASSSQGFLNTEAFF
TGTGCCAGCAGCTCACAGGGATTCTTGAACACTGAAGCTTTCTTT
>.|.|TRBJ1-1|TRBV11-3
CASSAAGVDTEAFF
TGTGCCAGCAGCGCCGCGGGGGTGGACACTGAAGCTTTCTTT
>.|.|TRBJ1-6|TRBV11-2
CASSLGRDSSPLHF
TGTGCCAGCAGCTTAGGCAGGGATAGTTCACCCCTCCACTTT
>.|.|TRBJ2-7|TRBV7-2
CASSSFTGHYEQYF
TGTGCCAGCAGCTCTTTCACAGGGCACTACGAGCAGTACTTC
>.|.|TRBJ2-7|TRBV4-2
CASSQDLQGFSHEQYF
TGTGCCAGCAGCCAAGATCTACAGGGCTTTAGCCACGAGCAGTACTTC
>.|.|TRBJ2-3|TRBV6-4
CASSRVYTDTQYF
TGTGCCAGCAGCCGGGTATACACAGATACGCAGTATTTT
>.|once|TRBJ2-4|TRBV5-1
CASSLAGLSIQYF
TGCGCCAGCAGCTTGGCCGGTCTTAGCATTCAGTACTTC
>.|many|TRBJ1-1|TRBV5-4
CASRVQGKTEAFF
TGTGCCAGCAGGGTACAGGGTAAAACTGAAGCTTTCTTT
>.|.|TRBJ1-2|TRBV9
CASSPAVGGYTF
TGTGCCAGCAGCCCGGCGGTTGGTGGCTACACCTTC
>TRBD1|once|TRBJ1-1|TRBV5-4
CASSGTGDLMNTEAFF
TGTGCCAGCAGCGGGACAGGGGACCTCATGAACACTGAAGCTTTCTTT
>.|.|TRBJ1-2|TRBV7-9
CASSRTGNYGYTF
TGTGCCAGCAGCCGAACAGGGAACTATGGCTACACCTTC
>.|.|TRBJ1-3|TRBV5-1
CASSLVGPGNTIYF
TGCGCCAGCAGCTTGGTTGGGCCCGGAAACACCATATATTTT
>.|.|TRBJ2-7|TRBV2
CDSSATYEQYF
TGTGACAGCAGTGCCACCTACGAGCAGTACTTC
>TRBD2|few|TRBJ2-1|TRBV15
CATSRGGTSGGAILEQFF
TGTGCCACCAGCAGAGGGGGGACTAGCGGGGGGGCGATCCTTGAGCAGTTCTTC
>.|.|TRBJ1-2|TRBV7-8
CASREQGGNYGYTF
TGTGCCAGCAGAGAACAGGGTGGTAACTATGGCTACACCTTC
>.|.|TRBJ2-7|TRBV10-1
CASSESRTGEQYF
TGCGCCAGCAGTGAGTCTAGGACGGGAGAGCAGTACTTC
>.|.|TRBJ1-2|TRBV5-6
CASSLTGIGYTF
TGTGCCAGCAGCCTCACAGGGATTGGCTACACCTTC
>.|.|TRBJ2-1|TRBV5-6
CASSLAKSKEQFF
TGTGCCAGCAGCTTGGCTAAGTCGAAAGAGCAGTTCTTC
>TRBD2|.|TRBJ2-5|TRBV10-3
CAISGSTSGGAETQYF
TGTGCCATCAGTGGCTCTACTAGCGGGGGGGCCGAGACCCAGTACTTC
>.|few|TRBJ1-2|TRBV7-8
CASSSEAGNYGYTF
TGTGCCAGCAGCTCCGAAGCGGGAAACTATGGCTACACCTTC
>.|.|TRBJ2-2|TRBV5-1
CASSLQGTNTGELFF
TGCGCCAGCAGCTTACAGGGAACGAACACCGGGGAGCTGTTTTTT
>.|.|TRBJ2-3|TRBV6-1
CASSESGHSTDTQYF
TGTGCCAGCAGTGAAAGTGGCCATAGCACAGATACGCAGTATTTT
>.|.|TRBJ2-5|TRBV11-3
CASSLDPLVWETQYF
TGTGCCAGCAGCTTAGATCCGCTAGTTTGGGAGACCCAGTACTTC
>.|.|TRBJ2-5|TRBV18
CASSPKETQYF
TGTGCCAGCTCACCTAAAGAGACCCAGTACTTC
>TRBD1|.|TRBJ1-2|TRBV27
CASSIRTGDGYTF
TGTGCCAGCAGTATTCGGACAGGCGACGGCTACACCTTC
>.|.|TRBJ2-1|TRBV5-4
CASSLARNEQFF
TGTGCCAGCAGCTTGGCACGGAATGAGCAGTTCTTC
>.|.|TRBJ2-1|TRBV10-3
CAISEDRYNEQFF
TGTGCCATCAGTGAGGACAGGTACAATGAGCAGTTCTTC
>TRBD1|.|TRBJ1-2|TRBV10-3
CAISEMTGGSSGYTF
TGTGCCATCAGTGAAATGACAGGGGGATCTTCTGGCTACACCTTC
>.|few|TRBJ1-2|TRBV5-4
CASSYWDTYYGYTF
TGTGCCAGCAGCTACTGGGACACTTACTATGGCTACACCTTC
>TRBD1|few|TRBJ1-2|TRBV7-2
CASSLVVGTGFYGYTF
TGTGCCAGCAGCTTAGTCGTCGGGACAGGGTTCTATGGCTACACCTTC
>.|.|TRBJ1-4|TRBV7-2
CASSLVVGDEKLFF
TGTGCCAGCAGCTTAGTCGTAGGGGATGAAAAACTGTTTTTT
>.|.|TRBJ1-2|TRBV4-2
CASRKIGTLEGYTF
TGTGCCAGCAGAAAAATCGGGACTCTAGAGGGCTACACCTTC
>.|.|TRBJ1-6|TRBV6-5
CASSYLGDMSPLHF
TGTGCCAGCAGTTATCTGGGTGACATGTCACCCCTCCACTTT
>.|.|TRBJ1-5|TRBV10-3
CAISDGGSGNQPQHF
TGTGCCATCAGTGACGGAGGGTCGGGCAATCAGCCCCAGCATTTT
>.|.|TRBJ2-7|TRBV14
CASSPQGISYEQYF
TGTGCCAGCAGCCCTCAGGGGATCTCCTACGAGCAGTACTTC
>TRBD1|few|TRBJ1-5|TRBV5-1
CASSTGTGSQPQHF
TGCGCCAGCAGCACCGGGACAGGGAGTCAGCCCCAGCATTTT
>TRBD1|.|TRBJ1-1|TRBV2
CASSFQGATEAFF
TGTGCCAGCAGTTTCCAGGGGGCCACTGAAGCTTTCTTT
>.|.|TRBJ1-4|TRBV20-1
CSAPNEKLFF
TGCAGTGCCCCGAATGAAAAACTGTTTTTT
>.|.|TRBJ1-5|TRBV27
CASSLFGQPQHF
TGTGCCAGCAGTTTATTCGGTCAGCCCCAGCATTTT
>.|.|TRBJ1-6|TRBV18
CASSEGDYNSPLNF
TGTGCCAGCTCGGAGGGGGACTATAATTCACCCCTCAACTTT
>TRBD2|few|TRBJ2-1|TRBV5-3
CARSRTGTTSYNEQFF
TGTGCCAGAAGCCGAACCGGGACTACCTCCTACAATGAGCAGTTCTTC
>TRBD1|.|TRBJ2-3|TRBV5-1
CASSQGQSTDTQYF
TGCGCCAGCAGCCAGGGACAGAGCACAGATACGCAGTATTTT
>TRBD1|.|TRBJ1-2|TRBV2
CASSEDPGGHGYTF
TGTGCCAGCAGCGAAGATCCAGGGGGCCATGGCTACACCTTC
>.|.|TRBJ1-3|TRBV9
CASSVRTGNTIYF
TGTGCCAGCAGCGTGCGAACTGGAAACACCATATATTTT
>.|.|TRBJ2-1|TRBV5-1
CASSLGGEQFF
TGCGCCAGCAGCTTAGGCGGTGAGCAGTTCTTC
>TRBD1|.|TRBJ2-1|TRBV19
CASSDRGDNEQFF
TGTGCCAGTAGTGACAGGGGGGACAATGAGCAGTTCTTC
>TRBD2|few|TRBJ2-7|TRBV5-1
CASSLGRTSGSYEQYF
TGCGCCAGCAGCTTGGGACGGACTAGCGGTTCCTACGAGCAGTACTTC
>TRBD2|few|TRBJ2-5|TRBV6-5
CASSHRGGQEETQYF
TGTGCCAGCAGTCATCGGGGGGGGCAGGAAGAGACCCAGTACTTC